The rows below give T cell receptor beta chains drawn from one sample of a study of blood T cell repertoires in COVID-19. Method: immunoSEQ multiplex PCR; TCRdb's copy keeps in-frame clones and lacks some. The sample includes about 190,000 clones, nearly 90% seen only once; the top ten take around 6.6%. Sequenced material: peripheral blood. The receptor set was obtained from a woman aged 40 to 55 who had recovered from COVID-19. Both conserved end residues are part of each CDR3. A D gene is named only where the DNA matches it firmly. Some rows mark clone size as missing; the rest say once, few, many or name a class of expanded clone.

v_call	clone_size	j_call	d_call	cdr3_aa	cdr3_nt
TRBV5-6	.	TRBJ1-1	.	CASSQRGNTEAFF	TGTGCCAGCAGCCAAAGAGGGAACACTGAAGCTTTCTTT
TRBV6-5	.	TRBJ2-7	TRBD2	CASSQPSGGSYEQYF	TGTGCCAGCAGCCAACCATCGGGGGGGTCCTACGAGCAGTACTTC
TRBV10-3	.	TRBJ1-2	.	CAISVTVGTGNVGYTF	TGTGCCATCAGTGTGACGGTAGGAACAGGGAACGTAGGCTACACCTTC
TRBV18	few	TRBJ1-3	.	CASSPFGTTISGNTIYF	TGTGCCAGCTCACCATTTGGGACAACGATCTCTGGAAACACCATATATTTT
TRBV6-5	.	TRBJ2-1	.	CASSYSNVRNEQFF	TGTGCCAGCAGTTACTCGAATGTACGGAATGAGCAGTTCTTC
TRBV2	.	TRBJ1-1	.	CASRRVTMNTEAFF	TGTGCCAGCAGACGGGTTACGATGAACACTGAAGCTTTCTTT
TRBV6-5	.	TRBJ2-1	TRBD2	CASTLLAGSYNEQFF	TGTGCCAGCACTCTCCTAGCGGGGTCATACAATGAGCAGTTCTTC
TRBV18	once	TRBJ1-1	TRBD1	CASSPTGDMVLTEAFF	TGTGCCAGCTCACCTACAGGGGACATGGTTCTGACTGAAGCTTTCTTT
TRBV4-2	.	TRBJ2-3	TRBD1	CASSKPGQSTDTQYF	TGTGCCAGCAGTAAACCGGGACAGAGCACAGATACGCAGTATTTT
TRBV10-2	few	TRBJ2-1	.	CASDRAGGNEQFF	TGCGCCAGCGACAGGGCCGGGGGCAATGAGCAGTTCTTC
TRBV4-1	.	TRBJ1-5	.	CASSKDSVGRQPQHF	TGCGCCAGCAGTAAGGACAGCGTGGGGCGTCAGCCCCAGCATTTT
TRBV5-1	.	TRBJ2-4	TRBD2	CASSLGLAGVSDIQYF	TGCGCCAGCAGCTTGGGACTAGCGGGAGTCTCAGATATTCAGTACTTC
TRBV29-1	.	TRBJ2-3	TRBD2	CSVGTSGGGTDTQYF	TGCAGCGTTGGGACTAGCGGGGGAGGCACAGATACGCAGTATTTT
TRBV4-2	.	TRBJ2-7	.	CASSQEATAPYEQYF	TGTGCCAGCAGCCAAGAGGCGACTGCCCCCTACGAGCAGTACTTC
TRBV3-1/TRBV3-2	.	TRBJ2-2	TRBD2	CASTQRAAGAGELFF	TGTGCCAGCACCCAGCGCGCAGCGGGAGCCGGGGAGCTGTTTTTT
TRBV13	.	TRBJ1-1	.	CASSPQESEAFF	TGTGCCAGCAGCCCACAGGAGAGTGAAGCTTTCTTT
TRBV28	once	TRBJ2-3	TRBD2	CASSFLQGGGRTTSTDTQYF	TGTGCCAGCAGTTTTCTCCAGGGTGGCGGGAGGACGACTAGCACAGATACGCAGTATTTT
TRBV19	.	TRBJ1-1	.	CASRRVGGTEAFF	TGTGCCAGTAGGAGGGTCGGTGGCACTGAAGCTTTCTTT
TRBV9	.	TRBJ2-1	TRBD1	CASSPDRGSYNEQFF	TGTGCCAGCAGCCCGGACAGGGGGAGCTACAATGAGCAGTTCTTC
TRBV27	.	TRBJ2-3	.	CASSLVSTADTQYF	TGTGCCAGCAGTTTAGTCTCGACAGCTGATACGCAGTATTTT
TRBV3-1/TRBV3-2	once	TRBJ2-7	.	CASSQDWQGGLLAHYEQYF	TGTGCCAGCAGCCAAGATTGGCAGGGAGGTCTGCTAGCCCACTACGAGCAGTACTTC
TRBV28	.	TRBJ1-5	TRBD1	CASSPGQGGSNQPQHF	TGTGCCAGCAGTCCCGGACAGGGTGGAAGCAATCAGCCCCAGCATTTT
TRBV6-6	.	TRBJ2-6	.	CATQGPANSGANVLTF	TGTGCCACCCAGGGGCCTGCTAACTCTGGGGCCAACGTCCTGACTTTC
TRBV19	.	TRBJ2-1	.	CASSTPDGNSYNEQFF	TGTGCCAGTAGTACCCCGGACGGGAATTCCTACAATGAGCAGTTCTTC
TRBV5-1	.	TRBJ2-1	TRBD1	CASRLTPGQGNEQFF	TGCGCCAGCCGACTTACCCCGGGACAGGGGAACGAGCAGTTCTTC
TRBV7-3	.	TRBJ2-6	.	CASSLGGASGANVLTF	TGTGCCAGCAGCTTAGGGGGGGCCTCTGGGGCCAACGTCCTGACTTTC
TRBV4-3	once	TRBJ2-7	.	CASSQDSSLSYEQYF	TGCGCCAGCAGCCAAGATAGTAGCTTGTCCTACGAGCAGTACTTC
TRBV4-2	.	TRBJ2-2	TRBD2	CASSQARTSGRHGELFF	TGTGCCAGCAGCCAAGCCCGGACTAGCGGGAGGCATGGGGAGCTGTTTTTT
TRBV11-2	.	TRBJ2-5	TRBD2	CASSLNGRAGETQYF	TGTGCCAGCAGCTTAAACGGGAGGGCTGGAGAGACCCAGTACTTC
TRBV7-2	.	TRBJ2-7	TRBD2	CASSPNSAGGYEQYF	TGTGCCAGCAGCCCCAACTCAGCGGGAGGGTACGAGCAGTACTTC
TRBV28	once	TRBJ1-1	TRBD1	CASSLSRFRDRADTEAFF	TGTGCCAGCAGTTTATCCCGTTTCCGGGACAGGGCTGACACTGAAGCTTTCTTT
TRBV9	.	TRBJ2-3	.	CASSPDYGTDTQYF	TGTGCCAGCAGCCCCGACTACGGCACAGATACGCAGTATTTT